The 27 T cell receptor beta chains presented below share a single source sample, sequenced in a study of OX40 agonist ivuxolimab in advanced cancers. The assay was immunoSEQ multiplex PCR, and TCRdb's table has in-frame clones only and misses some. The sample lists around 100,000 clones; roughly nine tenths were seen once. Sequenced material: CD4+ or CD8+ T cells sorted from blood, taken in a trial of the OX40 agonist ivuxolimab. Source of these receptors: an adult with an advanced solid tumor such as melanoma, head and neck, liver or kidney cancer.

The V call is TRBV30, the J call TRBJ1-4; the match to TRBD1 covers 7 bases. This CDR3 has 16 residues. The V and J ends lost 7 bases and 7 bases, in that order; junction bases with no gene match: 18. Per the germline V gene, CDR1 is GTSNPN and CDR2 is SVGIG (reference sequence). The CDR3 loop reads CALAGTAYSGVEKLFF. As DNA, the CDR3 is TGTGCCTTGGCCGGGACAGCCTACTCTGGGGTTGAAAAACTGTTTTTT.

V is TRBV7-3 and J is TRBJ2-2; D is unresolved. CDR1 SGHTA and CDR2 FQGTGA come from the germline V gene. This CDR3 comprises 13 residues. V lost 3 bases to trimming and J lost 0 bases, with 2 bases between them. The CDR3 is CASSFSNTGELFF. The CDR3 nucleotides are TGTGCCAGCAGCTTTTCGAACACCGGGGAGCTGTTTTTT. Complete variable domain (other parts from reference TRBV7-3 and TRBJ2-2): GAGVSQTPSNKVTEKGKYVELRCDPISGHTALYWYRQSLGQGPEFLIYFQGTGAADDSGLPNDRFFAVRPEGSVSTLKIQRTERGDSAVYLCASSFSNTGELFFGEGSRLTVL.

V and J are TRBV6-6 and TRBJ2-1; D may be TRBD2 (6 bases). The germline CDR1 and CDR2 sequences are MNHNY and SVGAGI (reference sequence). V lost 5 bases to trimming and J lost 4 bases, with 9 bases between them. The CDR3 is made up of 13 amino acids. As DNA, the CDR3 is TGTGCCAGCAGTGACGGGAGATACAATGAGCAGTTCTTC. Its translation is CASSDGRYNEQFF.

V gene TRBV5-4 combines with J gene TRBJ1-1; tentative D call: TRBD1 (6 bases). CDR3 length: 14 amino acids. Germline V gene lookup returns CDR1 SGHNT and CDR2 YYREEE (reference sequence). Deletions cut 2 bases from V and 1 base from J, with 9 bases between. The CDR3 protein is CASSLQTGNTEAFF. The CDR3 region has the DNA TGTGCCAGCAGCTTACAGACAGGGAACACTGAAGCTTTCTTT.

The rearrangement joins TRBV5-8 to TRBJ1-5, with 8 bases fitting TRBD1. This CDR3 contains 19 residues. J was trimmed by 2 bases and V by 1 base; bases with no gene match: 14. The germline V gene encodes CDR1 SGHTS and CDR2 YDEGEE. CDR3 in amino acids: CASSLRQGADHRGNQPQHF. CDR3 nucleotides: TGTGCCAGCAGCTTGCGGCAGGGGGCCGACCACAGGGGCAATCAGCCCCAGCATTTT.

The chain is built from TRBV28 and TRBJ2-1; D not resolved. The CDR3 extends over 12 amino acids. The V gene lost 6 bases and the J gene lost 15 bases, with 18 bases spanning the gap. Germline assignment: CDR1 MDHEN and CDR2 SYDVKM. The CDR3 DNA follows: TGTGCCAGCAGCTCTACCACTGTCAGTTGGTTCTTC. Residues: CASSSTTVSWFF.

This chain connects TRBV14 to TRBJ2-3; no firm D call. Per the germline V gene, CDR1 is SGHDN and CDR2 is FVKESK. The CDR3 is 15 amino acids. V shed 4 bases and J shed 2 bases, with 13 bases lying between them. CDR3 residues: CASSPGPPVTDTQYF. The CDR3 DNA sequence: TGTGCCAGCAGCCCCGGGCCCCCTGTCACAGATACGCAGTATTTT.

The rearrangement joins TRBV9 to TRBJ1-6, with no clear D. Germline loops: CDR1 SGDLS, CDR2 YYNGEE. CDR3 size: 15 residues. V was pared by 0 bases and J by 10 bases, with 14 bases between. The CDR3 coding sequence is TGTGCCAGCAGCGTAGGAATCCAATGGGGATCACCCCTCCACTTT. It yields the protein CASSVGIQWGSPLHF.

This chain uses TRBV18 with TRBJ2-5, with D maybe TRBD2 (5 bases). This CDR3 is built from 14 residues. The germline V gene encodes CDR1 KGHSH and CDR2 LQKENI. With 3 bases removed from V and 5 bases from J, the gap between germline ends came to 13 bases. CDR3 sequence: CASSPSGTPETQYF. The CDR3 nucleotides read TGTGCCAGCTCACCGTCGGGAACCCCCGAGACCCAGTACTTC.

In regard to this clone: The junction and the germline gene differ at one end; a read error may be behind it. Other DNA sequences in the same sample also yield this CDR3. Written as DNA, the CDR3 is TGCGCCAGCAGCCCGGACAGGGTTGAAAAACTATTTTTT. This gives the protein CASSPDRVEKLFF. The chain employs TRBV5-1 and TRBJ1-4; 8 bases are a match to TRBD1. Germline CDR1 reads SGHRS; CDR2 reads YFSETQ. The CDR3 has 13 residues.

This chain joins TRBV6-5 and TRBJ1-3; D uncertain. Germline CDR1 and CDR2: MNHEY and SVGAGI. Trimming removed 2 bases at V and 2 bases at J, with 7 bases between. The CDR3 covers 14 residues. CDR3 coding DNA: TGTGCCAGCAGTTACCGGGGTGCTGGAAACACCATATATTTT. Translating gives CASSYRGAGNTIYF.

The chain has TRBV7-6 and TRBJ2-1; 7 bases fit TRBD2. The CDR3 spans 13 residues. Germline V lookup: CDR1 SGHVS, CDR2 FNYEAQ. The junction had 5 bases not matched to a gene; V was cut back by 5 bases and J by 7 bases. In nucleotides, the CDR3 is TGTGCCAGCAGCATTGGGACTATTAATGAGCAGTTCTTC. Protein sequence: CASSIGTINEQFF.

V and J are TRBV11-3 and TRBJ2-2; TRBD2 aligns across 12 bases. CDR1 is SGHNT, CDR2 YENEEA, per germline. Trimming at V came to 8 bases and at J to 6 bases, leaving 10 bases not matched to a gene. The CDR3 spans 16 residues. CDR3 DNA: TGTGCCAGCCGGACTAGCGGGACCGTACGCGCCGGGGAGCTGTTTTTT. The encoded protein is CASRTSGTVRAGELFF.

V and J are TRBV7-9 and TRBJ1-2, with D possibly being TRBD1 (5 bases). The germline CDR1 and CDR2 sequences are SEHNR and FQNEAQ (reference sequence). The germline V and J ends were trimmed by 1 base and 8 bases, with 17 bases remaining between them. The CDR3 is made up of 15 amino acids. The CDR3 region has the DNA TGTGCCAGCAGCTTAGTCGGGGCAGGCCTCAAGGGCTACACCTTC. Translated: CASSLVGAGLKGYTF.

The chain couples TRBV5-4 to TRBJ2-3; D could derive from TRBD1 or TRBD2 (7 bases each). The CDR3 spans 18 residues. CDR1 SGHNT and CDR2 YYREEE come from the germline V gene (reference sequence). V lost 0 bases to trimming and J lost 4 bases, with 21 bases between them. For the CDR3, the DNA is TGTGCCAGCAGCTTGGGTGGCCTGATGACAGGGAGGGCAGATACGCAGTATTTT. As protein: CASSLGGLMTGRADTQYF. The full variable domain, in which reference TRBV5-4 and TRBJ2-3 provide the parts outside the CDR3, is ETGVTQSPTHLIKTRGQQVTLRCSSQSGHNTVSWYQQALGQGPQFIFQYYREEENGRGNFPPRFSGLQFPNYSSELNVNALELDDSALYLCASSLGGLMTGRADTQYFGPGTRLTVL.

J is TRBJ1-3 and V is TRBV14; D remains unclear. CDR1 is SGHDN and CDR2 is FVKESK in the germline V gene. Trimming pared 0 bases from V and 1 base from J, leaving 10 bases between. There are 16 residues in the CDR3. The CDR3 DNA sequence: TGTGCCAGCAGCCAAGATCCCGGGATTTCTGGAAACACCATATATTTT. Translating it yields CASSQDPGISGNTIYF.

J is TRBJ2-1 and V is TRBV9, with D perhaps TRBD1 (6 bases). V lost 3 bases and J 0 bases, leaving 13 bases between the germline ends. The CDR3 contains 16 residues. Germline V CDR1 and CDR2: SGDLS, YYNGEE. The CDR3 coding sequence is TGTGCCAGCAGCGGGGCCACAGGGAGCTCCTACAATGAGCAGTTCTTC. The encoded protein is CASSGATGSSYNEQFF.

The V gene is TRBV5-1, the J gene TRBJ2-1; 8 bases agree with TRBD2. Germline lookup yields CDR1 SGHRS and CDR2 YFSETQ. This CDR3 contains 14 residues. J lost 8 bases, V lost 10 bases, and 14 bases had no gene match. CDR3 amino acids: CASGAGGGAYEQFF. CDR3 nucleotides: TGCGCCTCCGGGGCGGGAGGCGGAGCATATGAGCAGTTCTTC.

Only one count was recorded for this clone. The chain recombines TRBV6-5 with TRBJ2-6; D is perhaps TRBD2 (6 bases). Trimming pared 6 bases from V and 4 bases from J, leaving 13 bases between. Looked up from germline, CDR1 is MNHEY and CDR2 is SVGAGI. The CDR3 length is 15 residues. The CDR3 sequence is CASRSAGPGANVLTF. In nucleotides, the CDR3 is TGTGCCAGCAGGTCGGCGGGGCCGGGGGCCAACGTCCTGACTTTC.

The V and J genes are TRBV7-9 and TRBJ2-4; TRBD1 aligns across 9 bases. Germline V gives CDR1 SEHNR, CDR2 FQNEAQ (reference sequence). V was clipped by 3 bases and J by 2 bases; unmatched bases: 5. The CDR3 spans 16 residues. The DNA of the CDR3 is TGTGCCAGCAGCTTCTGGACAGGGGAGCCCAAAAACATTCAGTACTTC. Translation: CASSFWTGEPKNIQYF. The complete variable domain, with remaining parts taken from reference TRBV7-9 and TRBJ2-4, reads DTGVSQNPRHKITKRGQNVTFRCDPISEHNRLYWYRQTLGQGPEFLTYFQNEAQLEKSRLLSDRFSAERPKGSFSTLEIQRTEQGDSAMYLCASSFWTGEPKNIQYFGAGTRLSVL.

The V and J genes are TRBV19 and TRBJ2-5; D unclear. In germline, CDR1 is LNHDA, CDR2 SQIVND (reference sequence). This CDR3 is built from 12 residues. The germline V and J ends were trimmed by 2 bases and 4 bases, with 5 bases remaining between them. CDR3 loop: CASSIMGETQYF. In nucleotides, the CDR3 is TGTGCCAGTAGTATAATGGGAGAGACCCAGTACTTC.

The chain has TRBV4-2 and TRBJ2-4; TRBD2 might be the D (6 bases). V was cut by 0 bases and J by 1 base, with 10 bases left in between. The CDR3 extends over 16 amino acids. Germline V gene sequence: CDR1 LGHNA, CDR2 YNFKEQ. This CDR3 is CASSQDDGRAKNIQYF. The CDR3 bases are TGTGCCAGCAGCCAAGATGATGGGAGGGCCAAAAACATTCAGTACTTC.

This chain uses TRBV5-1 with TRBJ2-2, with 10 bases matching TRBD2. CDR3 length: 15 residues. Per germline, CDR1 SGHRS and CDR2 YFSETQ. V gave up 5 bases and J gave up 4 bases; unmatched junction bases: 5. The CDR3 protein is CASRELAGLTGELFF. CDR3 sequence (DNA): TGCGCCAGCAGAGAACTAGCGGGGCTCACCGGGGAGCTGTTTTTT.

Only a few counts were recorded for this clone. The chain combines TRBV30 with TRBJ1-6; D is undetermined. The CDR3 is 14 amino acids. Germline CDR1 reads GTSNPN; CDR2 reads SVGIG (reference sequence). V was shortened by 2 bases and J by 3 bases, with 8 bases between the two germline ends. The CDR3 sequence is CAWSQHSYNSPLHF. The CDR3 nucleotides read TGTGCCTGGAGTCAACACAGCTATAATTCACCCCTCCACTTT.

The chain employs TRBV21-1 and TRBJ2-1; the table names TRBD2, a call not compared with the DNA. TRBV21-1 is classified as a pseudogene. The CDR3 runs to 17 residues. CDR3 region: CASSKPPCGIRYNEQFF. CDR3 DNA sequence: TGTGCCAGCAGCAAACCCCCCTGCGGCATCCGCTACAATGAGCAGTTCTTC.

The chain joins TRBV19 to TRBJ1-1; D is uncertain. V dropped 7 bases and J dropped 0 bases, with 12 bases sitting between them. The CDR3 has 14 amino acids. Per germline, CDR1 LNHDA and CDR2 SQIVND (reference sequence). CDR3 sequence reads: CASNVGFMNTEAFF. The CDR3 DNA reads TGTGCCAGTAATGTTGGGTTCATGAACACTGAAGCTTTCTTT.

The CDR3 loop reads CAISDIAGANEQFF. The CDR3 DNA is TGTGCCATCAGTGATATAGCGGGAGCTAATGAGCAGTTCTTC. The genes are TRBV10-3 and TRBJ2-1; 9 bases map to TRBD2. CDR3 size: 14 residues. The V gene's germline CDR1 is ENHRY and CDR2 SYGVKD. Unmatched junction bases numbered 4, after V lost 3 bases and J lost 7 bases.